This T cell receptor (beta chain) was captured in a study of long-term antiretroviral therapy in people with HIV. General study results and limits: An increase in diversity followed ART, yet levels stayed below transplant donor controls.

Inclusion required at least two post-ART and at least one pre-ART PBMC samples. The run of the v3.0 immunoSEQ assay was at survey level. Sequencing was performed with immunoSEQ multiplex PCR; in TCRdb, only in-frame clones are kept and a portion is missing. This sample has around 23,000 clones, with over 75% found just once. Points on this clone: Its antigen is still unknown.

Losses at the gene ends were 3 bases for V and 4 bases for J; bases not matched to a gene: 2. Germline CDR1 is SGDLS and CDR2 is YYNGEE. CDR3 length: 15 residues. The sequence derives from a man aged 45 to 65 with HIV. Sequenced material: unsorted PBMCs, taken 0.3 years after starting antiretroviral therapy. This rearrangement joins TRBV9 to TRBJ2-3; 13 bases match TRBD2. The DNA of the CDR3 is TGTGCCAGCAGCGCCGGACTAGCGGGAGCAGATACGCAGTATTTT. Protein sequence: CASSAGLAGADTQYF.